This TCR beta chain was sequenced during a study of post-analysis software for immune sequencing data. Study findings and constraints: Controls significantly exceeded multiple sclerosis patients in normalized Chao1 diversity. Controls had lower frequencies than patients of four or five TRBV segments, which included TRBV5-6, TRBV5-1 and TRBV20-1. Pronounced co-clustering by F measure was evident among identically batched samples.

Trimming removed 3 bases at V and 3 bases at J, with 12 bases between. This CDR3 is 15 amino acids long. This clonotype appeared a few times. No antigen is known for it. Each TCR beta cDNA library carried unique molecular identifiers. The yield from approximately 1 to 10 million T cells was some 500,000 cDNA molecules in total. TCRdb reprocessed the PCR reads with MiXCR, giving one entry per CDR3 protein. The sample includes approximately 460,000 distinct CDR3 sequences, over 35% of them seen just once. The sequence was obtained from a girl aged 5-17 years with multiple sclerosis. Sequencing used blood. This rearrangement joins TRBV12-3 or TRBV12-4 to TRBJ2-1; D perhaps matches TRBD2 (6 bases). For the CDR3, the DNA is TGTGCCAGCAGTTTTATCTCGGGACTCTACAATGAGCAGTTCTTC. It yields the protein CASSFISGLYNEQFF.